This entry concerns a single TCR beta chain. This sample stems from a study of T cells after yellow fever vaccination. CDR1 and CDR2 from the germline V gene are SGHNT and YYREEE (reference sequence). The CDR3 covers 14 residues. V shed 3 bases and J shed 7 bases, with 13 bases lying between them. TCRdb fed the 5' RACE reads into MiXCR, producing one record per CDR3 protein. The sample carries approximately 160,000 distinct CDR3 sequences, around 8.5% recorded once. The TCR sequence derives from a man in his late teens or twenties who received the YFV17D yellow fever vaccine. The chain is built from TRBV5-4 and TRBJ1-4; tentatively, D is TRBD1 (5 bases). Material: CD8+ T cells sorted from PBMCs, obtained 45 days after the yellow fever booster vaccination. CDR3 sequence (DNA): TGTGCCAGCAGCTGGTCAGGGAACAGTGAAAAACTGTTTTTT. Its translation: CASSWSGNSEKLFF.